These T cell receptor beta chains were read from a single sample in a study of T cells in Graves' hyperthyroidism and ophthalmopathy. TCRdb redid the calling of the multiplex PCR reads with MiXCR, one entry per CDR3 protein. The sample carries roughly 500,000 distinct CDR3 sequences, about 45% recorded once. Sequenced: peripheral blood or thyroid tissue (not recorded which). The receptor set was obtained from an adult woman with Graves' disease, either hyperthyroidism or ophthalmopathy (not recorded which). CDR3s leave out the opening cysteine and the closing phenylalanine or tryptophan. Fields, in order: V gene, CDR3 protein.

>TRBV20-1
SARDRGASGPSEQY
>TRBV6-6
ASRTPTYEQY
>TRBV10-3
AISEGGRLNTEAF
>TRBV2
ASSKLGPTGGYQETQY
>TRBV7-9
ASSHLDREGGDSPLH
>TRBV7-9
ASSRDRNEQY
>TRBV7-9
ASIPTGAGNTEAF
>TRBV19
ASSATDAYEQY
>TRBV9
ASSYGLMGDCGYT
>TRBV4-2
ASSQDLEASSYEQY
>TRBV6-6
ASSYPDSEQY
>TRBV7-2
ASEQGATGELF
>TRBV5-1
ASMTGRTTNEKLF
>TRBV19
ASRGQGEVTEAF
>TRBV15
ATSSGRRQETQY
>TRBV10-3
ATGTSGSDEQF
>TRBV20-1
SANPRQGSNQPQH
>TRBV5-1
ASSSRHGNTEAF
>TRBV28
ASSQTSTLYEQY
>TRBV29-1
SVETGSSTGELF
>TRBV5-1
ASSSPHRTGRYGYT
>TRBV19
ASGEGTNTKA
>TRBV15
ATSRDEGHFDGYT
>TRBV7-9
ASSRTGGLGEQY
>TRBV7-9
ASSTPHIPGELF
>TRBV29-1
SIGQGAAKNWGGYT
>TRBV7-9
ARGSGTGANVLT
>TRBV20-1
SATRVGSYNSPLH
>TRBV28
ASGSSGTGERETQY
>TRBV3-1
ASSQRGSYEQY
>TRBV2
ASIESAMNTEAF
>TRBV7-9
ASGKGDTEAF
>TRBV10-2
ASSESGGQGQETQY
>TRBV19
ASTSQGRAGGQPQH
>TRBV12-3/TRBV12-4
ASSLGAGDNQPQH
>TRBV29-1
SLGPAGVQETQY
>TRBV20-1
SAPFLVGTQY
>TRBV9
ASSVATAGLGEQY
>TRBV7-8
ASSIGLAGGQETQY
>TRBV5-6
ATGGSGEQY
>TRBV20-1
SATDGQTQY
>TRBV7-9
ASSLGGNYGYT
>TRBV6-6
ASSYAGGLTGELF
>TRBV12-3/TRBV12-4
ASSPRQLGTDNEKLF
>TRBV13
ASSPSGSSGETQY
>TRBV24-1
ATSDSGTGGYEQY
>TRBV12-3/TRBV12-4
ASSGQAAYEQY
>TRBV7-3
ATGTDRRINTGELF
>TRBV15
ATSPRQRPNYGYT
>TRBV15
ATSRGWQGTGELF
>TRBV20-1
SAPLGGADTQY
>TRBV20-1
SAGGLEETQY
>TRBV6-1
AIKAGNNSPLH
>TRBV7-6
ASSLGQPSSGNTIY
>TRBV5-4
ASSSTDRFYEQY
>TRBV5-1
ASSSFGSVYGYT
>TRBV29-1
SVGLQGKTYEQY
>TRBV10-3
AISDPRESYEQY
>TRBV29-1
SVAGTSGELF